This section outlines one T cell receptor (beta chain) sequence together with its context. This sequence may be a read error, since a much larger clone differs from it by one base. The sample comes from a study of CD8+CD57+ T cells in acquired aplastic anemia. Germline CDR1 reads LGHNA; CDR2 reads YNFKEQ. The CDR3 totals 15 residues. Genomic DNA templated the TCR beta VDJ and CDR3 profiling. TCRdb reanalysed the reads using MiXCR and keeps one entry per CDR3 protein. The sample includes 100,000 to 150,000 distinct CDR3 sequences, 41% of them seen just once. The chain couples TRBV4-2 to TRBJ2-1; D could derive from TRBD1 or TRBD2 (6 bases each). The sequenced sample consisted of sorted CD4+, CD8+, or CD8+CD57+ T cells (not recorded which) from PBMCs. The receptor's source is a human donor in good health, serving as a control. The CDR3 loop reads CASSGGGSLYNEQSF. CDR3 coding DNA: TGTGCCAGCAGCGGAGGGGGGAGTTTATACAATGAGCAGTCCTTC.